This T cell receptor beta chain was recorded in a study of preoperative IRX-2 immunotherapy in early breast cancer. Assay used: immunoSEQ multiplex PCR; TCRdb lists only in-frame clones, some missing. The sample lists approximately 27,000 clones; approximately 80% were seen once. The treatment: preoperative locoregional IRX-2 cytokine immunotherapy. This phase Ib study tested locoregional IRX-2 cytokine immunotherapy given before surgery. Trimming removed 6 bases at V and 0 bases at J, with 15 bases between. Germline CDR1 LNHDA, CDR2 SQIVND (reference sequence). The CDR3 sequence is 16 residues long. This TCR was sampled from a human donor with breast cancer. This sequence joins TRBV19 and TRBJ1-3, with D unresolved. The starting material was lymph node tissue, obtained after IRX-2 immunotherapy. The CDR3 is CASRDLQPRSGNTIYF. In DNA, the CDR3 is TGTGCCAGTAGGGACCTGCAGCCGCGCTCTGGAAACACCATATATTTT.